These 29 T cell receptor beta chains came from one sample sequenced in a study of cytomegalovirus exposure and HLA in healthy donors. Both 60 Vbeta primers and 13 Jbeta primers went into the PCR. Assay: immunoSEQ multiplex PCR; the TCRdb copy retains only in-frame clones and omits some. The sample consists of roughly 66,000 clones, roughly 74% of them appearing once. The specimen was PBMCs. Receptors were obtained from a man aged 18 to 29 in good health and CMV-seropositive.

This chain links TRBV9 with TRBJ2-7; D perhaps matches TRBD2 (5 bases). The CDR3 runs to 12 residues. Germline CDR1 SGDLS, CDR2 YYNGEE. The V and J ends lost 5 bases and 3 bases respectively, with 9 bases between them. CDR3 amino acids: CASSRTDYEQYF. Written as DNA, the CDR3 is TGTGCCAGCAGTCGGACTGACTACGAGCAGTACTTC.

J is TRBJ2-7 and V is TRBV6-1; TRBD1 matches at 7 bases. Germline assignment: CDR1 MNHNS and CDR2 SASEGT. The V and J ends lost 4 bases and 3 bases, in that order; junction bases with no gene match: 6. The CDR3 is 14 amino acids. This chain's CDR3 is CASSVGTANYEQYF. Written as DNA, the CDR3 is TGTGCCAGCAGTGTTGGGACAGCCAACTACGAGCAGTACTTC.

The CDR3 DNA sequence: TGTGCCAGCAGCTCCCGGACAGGGGGCAGGAGAAGGACTAATGAAAAACTGTTTTTT. It codes for CASSSRTGGRRRTNEKLFF. The chain recombines TRBV7-9 with TRBJ1-4, with 11 bases lining up with TRBD1. CDR1 SEHNR and CDR2 FQNEAQ come from the germline V gene (reference sequence). The CDR3 has 19 residues. The J segment lost 2 bases and the V segment lost 4 bases, leaving 12 bases of the junction unmatched.

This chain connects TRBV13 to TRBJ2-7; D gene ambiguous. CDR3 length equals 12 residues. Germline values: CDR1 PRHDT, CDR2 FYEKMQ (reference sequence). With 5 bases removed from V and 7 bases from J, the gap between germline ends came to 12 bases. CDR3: CASSQHRREQYF. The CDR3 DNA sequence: TGTGCCAGCAGCCAGCATCGCAGGGAGCAGTACTTC.

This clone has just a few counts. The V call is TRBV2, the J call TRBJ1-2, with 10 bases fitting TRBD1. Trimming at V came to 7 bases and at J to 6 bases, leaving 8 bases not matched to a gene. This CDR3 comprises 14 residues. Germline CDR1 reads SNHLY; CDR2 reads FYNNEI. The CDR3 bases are TGTGCCAGCACAGGGACAGGGGTTATTAATGGCTACACCTTC. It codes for CASTGTGVINGYTF. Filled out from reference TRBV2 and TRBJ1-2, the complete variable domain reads EPEVTQTPSHQVTQMGQEVILRCVPISNHLYFYWYRQILGQKVEFLVSFYNNEISEKSEIFDDQFSVERPDGSNFTLKIRSTKLEDSAMYFCASTGTGVINGYTFGSGTRLTVV.

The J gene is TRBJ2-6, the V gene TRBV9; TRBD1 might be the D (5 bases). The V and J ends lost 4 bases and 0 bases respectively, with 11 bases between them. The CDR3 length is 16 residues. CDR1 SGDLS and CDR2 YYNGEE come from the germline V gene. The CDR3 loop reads CASSSAGSSGANVLTF. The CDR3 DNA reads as TGTGCCAGCAGCTCCGCAGGGTCCTCTGGGGCCAACGTCCTGACTTTC.

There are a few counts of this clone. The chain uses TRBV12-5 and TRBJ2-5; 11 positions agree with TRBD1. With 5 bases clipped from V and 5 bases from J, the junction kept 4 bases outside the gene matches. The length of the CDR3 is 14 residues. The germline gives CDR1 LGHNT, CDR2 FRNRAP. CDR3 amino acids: CASGPGQGVETQYF. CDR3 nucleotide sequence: TGTGCTAGTGGTCCGGGACAGGGGGTGGAGACCCAGTACTTC.

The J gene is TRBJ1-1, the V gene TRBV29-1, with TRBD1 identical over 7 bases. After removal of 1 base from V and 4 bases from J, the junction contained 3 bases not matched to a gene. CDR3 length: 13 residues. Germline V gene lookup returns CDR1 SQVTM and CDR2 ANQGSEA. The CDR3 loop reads CSVEGQGVTEAFF. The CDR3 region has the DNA TGCAGCGTTGAAGGGCAGGGGGTCACTGAAGCTTTCTTT.

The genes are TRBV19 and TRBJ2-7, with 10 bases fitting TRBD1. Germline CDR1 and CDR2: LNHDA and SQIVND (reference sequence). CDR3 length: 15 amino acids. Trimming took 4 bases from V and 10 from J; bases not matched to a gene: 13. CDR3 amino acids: CASSTLAGTGALQYF. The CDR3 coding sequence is TGTGCCAGTAGTACCCTCGCCGGGACAGGGGCCTTACAGTACTTC.

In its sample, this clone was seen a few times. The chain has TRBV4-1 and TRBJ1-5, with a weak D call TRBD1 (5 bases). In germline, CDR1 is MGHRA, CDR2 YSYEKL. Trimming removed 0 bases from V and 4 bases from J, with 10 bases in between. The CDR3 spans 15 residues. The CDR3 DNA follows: TGCGCCAGCAGCCAAGACAGGGTATCAAATCAGCCCCAGCATTTT. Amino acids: CASSQDRVSNQPQHF.

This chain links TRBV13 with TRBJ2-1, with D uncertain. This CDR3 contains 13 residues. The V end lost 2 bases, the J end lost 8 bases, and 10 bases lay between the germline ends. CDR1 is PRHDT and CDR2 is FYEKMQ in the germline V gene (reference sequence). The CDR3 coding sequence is TGTGCCAGCAGCTTATCAGGTACACATGAGCAGTTCTTC. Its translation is CASSLSGTHEQFF.

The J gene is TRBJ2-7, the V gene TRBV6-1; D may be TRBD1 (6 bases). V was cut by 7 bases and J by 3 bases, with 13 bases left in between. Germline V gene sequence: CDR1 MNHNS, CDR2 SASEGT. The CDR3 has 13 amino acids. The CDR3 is CASMERDNYEQYF. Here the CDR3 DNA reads TGTGCCAGCATGGAGAGGGACAACTACGAGCAGTACTTC.

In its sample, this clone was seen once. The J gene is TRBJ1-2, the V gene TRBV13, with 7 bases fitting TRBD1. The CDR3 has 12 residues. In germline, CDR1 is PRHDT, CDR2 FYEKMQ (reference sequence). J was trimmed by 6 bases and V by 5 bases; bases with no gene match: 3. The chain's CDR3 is CASSADRDGYTF. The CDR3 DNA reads TGTGCCAGCAGCGCCGACAGGGATGGCTACACCTTC.

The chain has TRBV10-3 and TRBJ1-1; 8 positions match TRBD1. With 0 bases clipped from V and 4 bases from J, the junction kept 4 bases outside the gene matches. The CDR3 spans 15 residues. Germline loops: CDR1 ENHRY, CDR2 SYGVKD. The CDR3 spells CAISESQGAPTEAFF. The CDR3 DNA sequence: TGTGCCATCAGTGAGTCGCAGGGGGCACCCACTGAAGCTTTCTTT.

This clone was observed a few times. The CDR3 spells CAWRQGLSYGYTF. CDR3 coding DNA: TGTGCCTGGAGGCAGGGACTTTCCTATGGCTACACCTTC. J is TRBJ1-2 and V is TRBV30, with D maybe TRBD1 (5 bases). This CDR3 is 13 amino acids long. V dropped 3 bases and J dropped 4 bases, with 12 bases sitting between them. Per germline, CDR1 GTSNPN and CDR2 SVGIG (reference sequence).

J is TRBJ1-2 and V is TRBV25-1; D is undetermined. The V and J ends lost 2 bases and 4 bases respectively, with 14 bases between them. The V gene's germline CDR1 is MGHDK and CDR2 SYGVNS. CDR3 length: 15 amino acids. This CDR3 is CASSESSRMTYGYTF. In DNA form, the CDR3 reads TGTGCCAGCAGTGAAAGTTCCAGGATGACCTATGGCTACACCTTC.

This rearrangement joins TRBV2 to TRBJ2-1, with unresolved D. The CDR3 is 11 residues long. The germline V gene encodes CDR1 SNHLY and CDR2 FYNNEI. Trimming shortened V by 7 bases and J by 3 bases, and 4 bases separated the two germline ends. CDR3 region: CASNNYNEQFF. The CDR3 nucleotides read TGTGCCAGCAATAACTACAATGAGCAGTTCTTC.

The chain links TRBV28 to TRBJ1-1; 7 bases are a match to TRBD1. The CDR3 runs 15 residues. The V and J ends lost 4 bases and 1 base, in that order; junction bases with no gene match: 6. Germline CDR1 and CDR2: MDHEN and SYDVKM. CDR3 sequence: CASSSAGTANTEAFF. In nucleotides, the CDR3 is TGTGCCAGCAGTTCGGCCGGGACAGCGAACACTGAAGCTTTCTTT.

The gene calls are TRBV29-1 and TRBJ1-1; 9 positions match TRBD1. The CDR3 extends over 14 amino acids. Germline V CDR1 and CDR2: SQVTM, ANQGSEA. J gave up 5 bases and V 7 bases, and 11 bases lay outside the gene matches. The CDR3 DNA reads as TGCAGCGCCTTTCCGGGACAGGGTGAGACTGAAGCTTTCTTT. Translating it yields CSAFPGQGETEAFF. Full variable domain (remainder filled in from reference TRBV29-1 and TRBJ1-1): SAVISQKPSRDICQRGTSLTIQCQVDSQVTMMFWYRQQPGQSLTLIATANQGSEATYESGFVIDKFPISRPNLTFSTLTVSNMSPEDSSIYLCSAFPGQGETEAFFGQGTRLTVV.

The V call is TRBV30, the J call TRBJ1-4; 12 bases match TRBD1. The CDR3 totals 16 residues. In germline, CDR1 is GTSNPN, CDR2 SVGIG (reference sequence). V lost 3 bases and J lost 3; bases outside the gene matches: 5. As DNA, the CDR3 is TGTGCCTGGAGAGGGACAGGGGGCTTGGCTAATGAAAAACTGTTTTTT. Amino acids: CAWRGTGGLANEKLFF.

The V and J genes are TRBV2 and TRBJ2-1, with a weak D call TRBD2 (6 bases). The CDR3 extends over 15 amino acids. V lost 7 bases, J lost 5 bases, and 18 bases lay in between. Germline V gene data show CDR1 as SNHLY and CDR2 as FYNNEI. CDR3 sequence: CASILGGNLHNEQFF. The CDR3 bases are TGTGCCAGCATCCTCGGGGGAAATTTGCACAATGAGCAGTTCTTC.

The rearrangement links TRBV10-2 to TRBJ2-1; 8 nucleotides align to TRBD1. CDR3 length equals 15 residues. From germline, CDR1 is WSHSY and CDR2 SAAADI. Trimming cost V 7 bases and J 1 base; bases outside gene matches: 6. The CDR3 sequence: CASMDRDRSYNEQFF. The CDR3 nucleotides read TGCGCCAGCATGGATCGGGACAGGTCCTACAATGAGCAGTTCTTC.

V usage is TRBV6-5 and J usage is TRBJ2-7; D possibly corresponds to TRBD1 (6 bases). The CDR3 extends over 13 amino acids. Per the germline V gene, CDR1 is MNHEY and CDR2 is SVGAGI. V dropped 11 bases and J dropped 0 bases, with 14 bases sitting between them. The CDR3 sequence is CACGGTASYEQYF. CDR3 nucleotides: TGTGCCTGTGGGGGCACAGCCTCCTACGAGCAGTACTTC.

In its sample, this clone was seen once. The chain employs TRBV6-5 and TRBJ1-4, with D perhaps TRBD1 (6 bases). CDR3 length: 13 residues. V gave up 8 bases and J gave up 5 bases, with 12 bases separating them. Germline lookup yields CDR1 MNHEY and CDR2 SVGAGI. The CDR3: CASGRDKNEKLFF. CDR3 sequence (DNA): TGTGCCAGCGGCCGGGACAAAAATGAAAAACTGTTTTTT.

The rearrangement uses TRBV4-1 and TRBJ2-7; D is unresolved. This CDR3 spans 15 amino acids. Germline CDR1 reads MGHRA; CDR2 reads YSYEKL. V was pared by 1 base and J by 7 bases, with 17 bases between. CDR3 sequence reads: CASSQATVGAREQYF. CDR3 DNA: TGCGCCAGCAGCCAAGCAACCGTCGGAGCTCGTGAGCAGTACTTC.

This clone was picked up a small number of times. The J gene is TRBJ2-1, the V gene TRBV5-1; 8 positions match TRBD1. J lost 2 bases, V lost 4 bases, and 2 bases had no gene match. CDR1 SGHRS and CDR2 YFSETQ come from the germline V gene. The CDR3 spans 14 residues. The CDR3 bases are TGCGCCAGCAGCCTACAGGGGGCCTACAATGAGCAGTTCTTC. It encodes CASSLQGAYNEQFF.

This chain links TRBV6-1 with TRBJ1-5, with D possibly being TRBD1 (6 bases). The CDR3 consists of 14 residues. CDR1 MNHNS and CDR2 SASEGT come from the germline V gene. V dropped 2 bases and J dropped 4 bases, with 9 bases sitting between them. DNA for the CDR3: TGTGCCAGCAGTGAAACAGGGTTGAATCAGCCCCAGCATTTT. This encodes CASSETGLNQPQHF.

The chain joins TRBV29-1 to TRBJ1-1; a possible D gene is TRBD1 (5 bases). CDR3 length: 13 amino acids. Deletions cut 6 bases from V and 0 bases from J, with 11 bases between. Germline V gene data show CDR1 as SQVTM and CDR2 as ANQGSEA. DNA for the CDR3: TGCAGCGTCGTCAGGGTCATGAACACTGAAGCTTTCTTT. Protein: CSVVRVMNTEAFF. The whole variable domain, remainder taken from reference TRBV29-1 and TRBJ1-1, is SAVISQKPSRDICQRGTSLTIQCQVDSQVTMMFWYRQQPGQSLTLIATANQGSEATYESGFVIDKFPISRPNLTFSTLTVSNMSPEDSSIYLCSVVRVMNTEAFFGQGTRLTVV.

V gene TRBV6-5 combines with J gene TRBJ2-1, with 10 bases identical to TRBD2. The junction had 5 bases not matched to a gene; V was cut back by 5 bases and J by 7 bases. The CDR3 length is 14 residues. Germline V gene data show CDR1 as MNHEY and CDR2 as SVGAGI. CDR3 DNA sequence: TGTGCCAGCAGTCCCGGACTAGCGGCAAATGAGCAGTTCTTC. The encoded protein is CASSPGLAANEQFF.